One T cell receptor (beta chain) is described in this entry. These data originate in a study of blood T cell repertoires in COVID-19. Germline CDR1 and CDR2: LNHDA and SQIVND (reference sequence). The CDR3 sequence is 13 residues long. Trimming removed 3 bases from V and 5 bases from J, with 8 bases in between. Libraries were prepared by immunoSEQ multiplex PCR; TCRdb keeps only in-frame clonotypes and omits some of them. This table has tens of thousands of clones, about nine tenths appearing once. The clonotype comes from a man in his 70s with active or convalescent COVID-19. The sequencing sample was made of peripheral blood. V is TRBV19 and J is TRBJ1-5; D gene unclear. The CDR3 coding sequence is TGTGCCAGTAGTATGAGCATTTATCAGCCCCAGCATTTT. Its translation: CASSMSIYQPQHF.